These 32 T cell receptor beta chains were all obtained from the same sample, sequenced in a study of T cell responses to AZD1222 COVID-19 vaccine (dated by TCRdb to 2020 to 2022). Libraries were made using the immunoSEQ multiplex PCR assay. Held by TCRdb, this immuneACCESS table contains in-frame sequences only and omits some clones. Under half of the omission traces to an unresolved V gene where checked; the cause of the rest is unknown. The sample contains about 110,000 clones, approximately 94% of them found a single time. The ten largest clonotypes hold around 2.8% of the sample. Reading the label with the study, this specimen's time point is: about 28 days (+/-7) after the second vaccine dose. Source: peripheral blood, taken 28 days after the second AZD1222 dose. All receptors come from an adult who received the AZD1222 COVID-19 vaccine.

V gene TRBV28 combines with J gene TRBJ1-6; D might be TRBD1 (6 bases). Germline CDR1 and CDR2: MDHEN and SYDVKM. Trimming left V 5 bases short and J 7 bases short, with 12 bases between. The CDR3 sequence is 14 residues long. The CDR3 here is CASSHRVTNSPLHF. For the CDR3, the DNA is TGTGCCAGCAGTCACAGGGTAACCAATTCACCCCTCCACTTT.

A word on this clone: Other DNA variants within this sample encode the same CDR3. The J gene is TRBJ1-5, the V gene TRBV13; possible D gene TRBD1, 5 bases. V was shortened by 1 base and J by 2 bases, with 12 bases between the two germline ends. CDR3 length equals 16 residues. CDR1 and CDR2 (germline): PRHDT, FYEKMQ (reference sequence). CDR3 in amino acids: CASSLAGQEGNQPQHF. CDR3 coding DNA: TGTGCCAGCAGCTTAGCAGGGCAGGAGGGCAATCAGCCCCAGCATTTT.

This clone was found once. V and J are TRBV5-1 and TRBJ2-7; 9 positions match TRBD1. Trimming at V came to 4 bases and at J to 5 bases, leaving 7 bases not matched to a gene. This CDR3 contains 14 residues. CDR1 is SGHRS, CDR2 YFSETQ, per germline. CDR3 DNA sequence: TGCGCCAGCAGCCCGGGACAGGGTGTCCACGAGCAGTACTTC. This gives the protein CASSPGQGVHEQYF.

The rearrangement links TRBV20-1 to TRBJ2-2; 9 nucleotides agree with TRBD1. This CDR3 is built from 16 residues. Per the germline V gene, CDR1 is DFQATT and CDR2 is SNEGSKA (reference sequence). V was pared by 3 bases and J by 6 bases, with 11 bases of the junction left unmatched. CDR3 nucleotide sequence: TGCAGTGCTAGTGACTCCGGGACAGGGAGATCCGGGGAGCTGTTTTTT. Amino acids: CSASDSGTGRSGELFF.

This rearrangement joins TRBV7-9 to TRBJ2-5; D is unclear. Germline loops: CDR1 SEHNR, CDR2 FQNEAQ (reference sequence). V was cut by 9 bases and J by 5 bases, with 13 bases left in between. The CDR3 length is 12 residues. The CDR3 nucleotides are TGTGCCAGACCGAGACCTGAGGAGACCCAGTACTTC. Translating gives CARPRPEETQYF.

This chain uses TRBV7-9 with TRBJ2-7; 9 nucleotides align to TRBD1. V shed 2 bases, J shed 3 bases, and the junction held 2 bases outside the gene matches. The CDR3 sequence is 14 residues long. In germline, CDR1 is SEHNR, CDR2 FQNEAQ (reference sequence). The CDR3 spells CASSLRDRVYEQYF. The CDR3 DNA reads TGTGCCAGCAGCTTAAGGGACAGGGTCTACGAGCAGTACTTC.

The rearrangement uses TRBV29-1 and TRBJ1-3; D is ambiguous. The CDR3 spans 13 residues. Trimming shortened V by 7 bases and J by 4 bases, and 14 bases separated the two germline ends. Looked up from germline, CDR1 is SQVTM and CDR2 is ANQGSEA. CDR3 DNA: TGCAGCGCTGCTCTCGGTATCGGAAACACCATATATTTT. Its protein product is CSAALGIGNTIYF.

The CDR3 is CATRGTSKTGELFF. The CDR3 region has the DNA TGTGCCACCCGAGGGACTAGCAAAACCGGGGAGCTGTTTTTT. The V gene is TRBV2, the J gene TRBJ2-2; 9 bases fit TRBD2. The germline V gene has CDR1 SNHLY and CDR2 FYNNEI. The junction had 8 bases not matched to a gene; V was cut back by 10 bases and J by 5 bases. CDR3 length: 14 residues.

This clone was found once. J is TRBJ2-1 and V is TRBV5-1, with TRBD2 identical over 8 bases. Losses at the gene ends were 3 bases for V and 10 bases for J; bases not matched to a gene: 3. This CDR3 contains 12 residues. Germline V CDR1 and CDR2: SGHRS, YFSETQ. The chain's CDR3 is CASSWIAGEQFF. The CDR3 nucleotides read TGCGCCAGCAGCTGGATAGCGGGGGAGCAGTTCTTC. The whole variable domain, filled in from reference TRBV5-1 and TRBJ2-1, reads KAGVTQTPRYLIKTRGQQVTLSCSPISGHRSVSWYQQTPGQGLQFLFEYFSETQRNKGNFPGRFSGRQFSNSRSEMNVSTLELGDSALYLCASSWIAGEQFFGPGTRLTVL.

This clone showed up just once. This sequence joins TRBV5-6 and TRBJ2-7, with D possibly TRBD2 on 5 matching bases. Trimming shortened V by 0 bases and J by 3 bases, and 7 bases separated the two germline ends. The length of the CDR3 is 13 residues. From germline, CDR1 is SGHDT and CDR2 YYEEEE. The CDR3 coding sequence is TGTGCCAGCAGCTTGGCGGGGATCTACGAGCAGTACTTC. This encodes CASSLAGIYEQYF.

V usage is TRBV11-1 and J usage is TRBJ2-7, with no clear D. Looked up from germline, CDR1 is SGHAT and CDR2 is FQDESV (reference sequence). The CDR3 totals 15 residues. Between the trimmed V and J ends, which lost 5 bases and 0 bases, there was a span of 14 bases. As DNA, the CDR3 is TGTGCCAGCAGCCCGACCTGGATCTCCTCCTACGAGCAGTACTTC. It codes for CASSPTWISSYEQYF.

The chain links TRBV7-9 to TRBJ2-3; no clear D gene. The germline V gene has CDR1 SEHNR and CDR2 FQNEAQ (reference sequence). This CDR3 is 12 amino acids long. V was shortened by 4 bases and J by 2 bases, with 4 bases between the two germline ends. The CDR3 DNA sequence: TGTGCCAGCAGCTCCTTCACAGATACGCAGTATTTT. This translates into CASSSFTDTQYF.

V gene TRBV12-3 or TRBV12-4 combines with J gene TRBJ2-5, with 7 bases that match TRBD2. V was clipped by 3 bases and J by 3 bases; unmatched bases: 1. This CDR3 has 13 residues. This CDR3 is CASSLRGKETQYF. DNA for the CDR3: TGTGCCAGCAGTTTGCGGGGGAAAGAGACCCAGTACTTC.

V is TRBV18 and J is TRBJ2-7; the match to TRBD2 covers 10 bases. Germline V gene data show CDR1 as KGHSH and CDR2 as LQKENI. Trimming at V came to 3 bases and at J to 4 bases, leaving 3 bases not matched to a gene. CDR3 length: 14 amino acids. The CDR3 loop reads CASSPGLAWYEQYF. DNA for the CDR3: TGTGCCAGCTCACCGGGACTAGCGTGGTACGAGCAGTACTTC.

This clone has a single count. The chain uses TRBV10-3 and TRBJ1-1, with a weak D call TRBD1 (5 bases). The CDR3 has 13 amino acids. Trimming removed 0 bases at V and 11 bases at J, with 13 bases between. Germline V gene lookup returns CDR1 ENHRY and CDR2 SYGVKD. The CDR3 region has the DNA TGTGCCATCAGTGAGTCCGCCCAGTGGGGCGCTTTCTTT. It codes for CAISESAQWGAFF.

The rearrangement joins TRBV20-1 to TRBJ2-7; D uncertain. This CDR3 has 11 residues. Trimming stripped 5 bases from V and 3 bases from J, with 8 bases between. Germline values: CDR1 DFQATT, CDR2 SNEGSKA (reference sequence). The CDR3 loop reads CSALNSYEQYF. CDR3 nucleotides: TGCAGTGCTTTAAATAGCTACGAGCAGTACTTC.

This chain links TRBV7-9 with TRBJ2-7; D is uncertain. Between the trimmed V and J ends, which lost 2 bases and 0 bases, there was a span of 8 bases. The CDR3 runs to 14 residues. Germline V gene lookup returns CDR1 SEHNR and CDR2 FQNEAQ (reference sequence). The CDR3 region is CASSLYGSSYEQYF. CDR3 in DNA: TGTGCCAGCAGCTTATACGGCAGCTCCTACGAGCAGTACTTC. The full variable domain, with the rest looked up from reference TRBV7-9 and TRBJ2-7, is DTGVSQNPRHKITKRGQNVTFRCDPISEHNRLYWYRQTLGQGPEFLTYFQNEAQLEKSRLLSDRFSAERPKGSFSTLEIQRTEQGDSAMYLCASSLYGSSYEQYFGPGTRLTVT.

In DNA form, the CDR3 reads TGTGCCAGCTCACCCGACAGTGGGACTGAAGCTTTCTTT. Its translation is CASSPDSGTEAFF. The rearrangement links TRBV18 to TRBJ1-1; maybe TRBD1 (5 bases). The V gene lost 3 bases and the J gene lost 5 bases, with 10 bases spanning the gap. CDR1 is KGHSH, CDR2 LQKENI, per germline. The CDR3 loop spans 13 amino acids.

This sequence joins TRBV7-9 and TRBJ1-2; D remains unclear. Trimming pared 4 bases from V and 4 bases from J, leaving 10 bases between. CDR3 length: 13 amino acids. Germline CDR1 and CDR2: SEHNR and FQNEAQ (reference sequence). The CDR3 nucleotides read TGTGCCAGCAGCTCTGACACGCTCTATGGCTACACCTTC. Translated: CASSSDTLYGYTF.

The chain is built from TRBV14 and TRBJ2-7, with 10 nucleotides matching TRBD2. Losses at the gene ends were 3 bases for V and 3 bases for J; bases not matched to a gene: 5. The CDR3 contains 15 residues. CDR1 is SGHDN, CDR2 FVKESK, per germline. The CDR3: CASSQKLAGSYEQYF. The CDR3 coding sequence is TGTGCCAGCAGCCAGAAACTAGCGGGGAGCTACGAGCAGTACTTC.

The V gene is TRBV21-1, the J gene TRBJ2-1; TRBD2 is taken as the D call from the table, unchecked against the DNA. TRBV21-1 is a pseudogene locus. CDR3 size: 17 residues. CDR3 loop: CASSTPRTSVAYNEQFF. The CDR3 nucleotides are TGTGCCAGCAGCACCCCCCGGACTAGCGTAGCCTACAATGAGCAGTTCTTC.

A single count supports this clone. The chain recombines TRBV5-1 with TRBJ2-3; weak D call: TRBD2 (6 bases). The CDR3 spans 15 residues. V was shortened by 0 bases and J by 0 bases, with 8 bases between the two germline ends. The germline CDR1 and CDR2 sequences are SGHRS and YFSETQ. The CDR3 is CASSLVGTSTDTQYF. For the CDR3, the DNA is TGCGCCAGCAGCTTGGTAGGGACTAGCACAGATACGCAGTATTTT.

The chain links TRBV18 to TRBJ2-2; D gene unclear. Trimming removed 2 bases from V and 7 bases from J, with 2 bases in between. In germline, CDR1 is KGHSH, CDR2 LQKENI. The CDR3 covers 11 residues. The CDR3 loop is CASSPDGELFF. The CDR3 bases are TGTGCCAGCTCACCAGACGGGGAGCTGTTTTTT.

The V and J genes are TRBV6-1 and TRBJ1-2; D unresolved. CDR1 and CDR2 from the germline V gene are MNHNS and SASEGT. V lost 0 bases to trimming and J lost 1 base, with 3 bases between them. This CDR3 comprises 13 residues. CDR3 region: CASSEAVNYGYTF. The CDR3 region has the DNA TGTGCCAGCAGTGAAGCAGTTAACTATGGCTACACCTTC.

The chain couples TRBV10-3 to TRBJ1-2; 7 bases are shared with TRBD1. The J segment lost 8 bases and the V segment lost 6 bases, leaving 12 bases of the junction unmatched. This CDR3 contains 14 residues. The germline V gene has CDR1 ENHRY and CDR2 SYGVKD. In DNA form, the CDR3 reads TGTGCCATCAGCGTACAGGGGCGGGTAAGCGGCTACACCTTC. It specifies CAISVQGRVSGYTF.

The V call is TRBV7-8, the J call TRBJ1-5, with 7 bases identical to TRBD1. The CDR3 has 15 amino acids. Per the germline V gene, CDR1 is SGHVS and CDR2 is FQNEAQ. With 4 bases clipped from V and 3 bases from J, the junction kept 6 bases outside the gene matches. In nucleotides, the CDR3 is TGTGCCAGCAGCTCCGGGACAGAGTACAATCAGCCCCAGCATTTT. Its translation is CASSSGTEYNQPQHF.

The chain is built from TRBV19 and TRBJ2-3, with D unresolved. Per germline, CDR1 LNHDA and CDR2 SQIVND (reference sequence). The CDR3 extends over 14 amino acids. The V end lost 3 bases, the J end lost 2 bases, and 9 bases lay between the germline ends. CDR3 DNA: TGTGCCAGTAGTATTCCCGGCTCCACAGATACGCAGTATTTT. Protein sequence: CASSIPGSTDTQYF.

The rearrangement links TRBV7-9 to TRBJ1-2; TRBD1 agrees at 8 bases. V trimming: 4 bases; J trimming: 7 bases; junction bases outside the gene matches: 2. Germline V gene sequence: CDR1 SEHNR, CDR2 FQNEAQ (reference sequence). This CDR3 is built from 12 residues. The CDR3 sequence: CASSSQGAGYTF. In DNA, the CDR3 is TGTGCCAGCAGCTCGCAGGGGGCTGGCTACACCTTC.

The rearrangement joins TRBV2 to TRBJ1-4; D possibly corresponds to TRBD1 (5 bases). The CDR3 extends over 13 amino acids. Trimming pared 8 bases from V and 8 bases from J, leaving 15 bases between. CDR1 and CDR2 (germline): SNHLY, FYNNEI. The CDR3: CASLGQGDEKLFF. CDR3 DNA: TGTGCCAGCTTGGGTCAGGGAGACGAAAAACTGTTTTTT. The full variable domain, in which reference TRBV2 and TRBJ1-4 provide the parts outside the CDR3, is EPEVTQTPSHQVTQMGQEVILRCVPISNHLYFYWYRQILGQKVEFLVSFYNNEISEKSEIFDDQFSVERPDGSNFTLKIRSTKLEDSAMYFCASLGQGDEKLFFGSGTQLSVL.

This sequence joins TRBV10-1 and TRBJ2-3, with 8 bases fitting TRBD1. V lost 3 bases to trimming and J lost 3 bases; unmatched junction nucleotides: 5. CDR1 is WNHNN and CDR2 is SYGVQD in the germline V gene (reference sequence). The CDR3 sequence is 15 residues long. The CDR3 protein is CASSDRTGRTDTQYF. The DNA of the CDR3 is TGCGCCAGCAGTGATAGGACAGGGAGAACAGATACGCAGTATTTT.

This chain uses TRBV7-8 with TRBJ1-1, with a weak D call TRBD1 (6 bases). Per germline, CDR1 SGHVS and CDR2 FQNEAQ. Trimming cost V 5 bases and J 1 base, with 14 bases left between them. The CDR3 spans 15 residues. The CDR3 nucleotides are TGTGCCAGCAGCCGAGAATTCAGGGGGAACACTGAAGCTTTCTTT. This translates into CASSREFRGNTEAFF.

The chain links TRBV5-4 to TRBJ1-6, with D tentatively TRBD1 (6 bases). Germline CDR1 SGHNT, CDR2 YYREEE (reference sequence). The CDR3 runs 15 residues. The V and J ends lost 0 bases and 7 bases respectively, with 11 bases between them. As DNA, the CDR3 is TGTGCCAGCAGCTTGGTACAGGGTAGGAATTCACCCCTCCACTTT. It yields the protein CASSLVQGRNSPLHF.